This is a list of T cell receptor beta chains from one sample in a study of cytotoxic CD8 clonotypes in ibrutinib-treated CLL. Method: immunoSEQ multiplex PCR; TCRdb's copy keeps in-frame clones and lacks some. This sample yields some 310,000 clones, of which around four fifths are seen a single time; 5.5% to 8% belongs to the top ten. The input for sequencing was PBMCs, taken before ibrutinib treatment. Receptors originate from a human donor with chronic lymphocytic leukemia. CDR3s include the opening cysteine and the closing phenylalanine or tryptophan. Fields, in order: J gene, clone size, D gene, V gene, CDR3 protein, CDR3 DNA. D genes are given only for firm matches. Clone size is not always given. Where it is, it says once, few, many or a class for expanded clones.

TRBJ1-4	NA	NA	TRBV7-8	CASSLVPGAGVNEKLFF	TGTGCCAGCAGCTTAGTCCCCGGGGCAGGGGTTAATGAAAAACTGTTTTTT
TRBJ1-2	NA	TRBD1	TRBV5-6	CASSWTGYGYTF	TGTGCCAGCAGCTGGACAGGCTATGGCTACACCTTC
TRBJ2-1	once	TRBD2	TRBV5-8	CASSFFPPPSGNEQFF	TGTGCCAGCAGCTTCTTCCCCCCCCCTAGCGGCAATGAGCAGTTCTTC
TRBJ1-1	NA	NA	TRBV27	CASSFGDMNTEAFF	TGTGCCAGCAGTTTCGGGGACATGAACACTGAAGCTTTCTTT
TRBJ2-1	NA	NA	TRBV5-6	CASSLVVWSSYNEQFF	TGTGCCAGCAGCTTGGTTGTCTGGAGCTCCTACAATGAGCAGTTCTTC
TRBJ2-7	NA	TRBD2	TRBV7-2	CASSRGLAGPYEQYF	TGTGCCAGCAGCAGAGGACTAGCGGGTCCCTACGAGCAGTACTTC
TRBJ2-1	NA	NA	TRBV5-6	CASSLVGYNEQFF	TGTGCCAGCAGCTTGGTCGGCTACAATGAGCAGTTCTTC
TRBJ1-1	NA	NA	TRBV5-4	CASSLGVAEAFF	TGTGCCAGCAGCTTAGGGGTAGCGGAAGCTTTCTTT
TRBJ1-1	NA	NA	TRBV7-3	CASSSIGGTAEAFF	TGTGCCAGCAGCTCCATCGGAGGGACGGCTGAAGCTTTCTTT
TRBJ2-3	NA	NA	TRBV30	CAWSGGRMLTDTQYF	TGTGCCTGGAGTGGGGGCAGGATGCTTACAGATACGCAGTATTTT
TRBJ1-1	NA	NA	TRBV6-6	CASRTNINEAFF	TGTGCCAGCAGGACAAACATTAATGAAGCTTTCTTT
TRBJ2-7	NA	TRBD2	TRBV7-8	CASSLVLAGGREQYF	TGTGCCAGCAGCTTAGTTCTAGCGGGAGGCCGTGAGCAGTACTTC
TRBJ2-7	NA	TRBD2	TRBV25-1	CASSGIAGVRSYEQYF	TGTGCCAGCAGTGGGATAGCGGGAGTACGTTCCTACGAGCAGTACTTC
TRBJ2-3	NA	NA	TRBV13	CASSLGLTGVLTDTQYF	TGTGCCAGCAGCTTAGGCCTAACGGGAGTTCTAACAGATACGCAGTATTTT
TRBJ2-7	NA	NA	TRBV10-2	CASSVTGGLDEQYF	TGCGCCAGCAGTGTAACGGGGGGCTTGGACGAGCAGTACTTC
TRBJ1-5	NA	NA	TRBV6-5	CASSSDGGQSNQPQHF	TGTGCCAGCAGTTCGGACGGGGGGCAGAGCAATCAGCCCCAGCATTTT
TRBJ2-5	NA	NA	TRBV5-1	CASSLSGADGETQYF	TGCGCCAGCAGCTTGTCAGGGGCTGACGGGGAGACCCAGTACTTC
TRBJ2-7	NA	NA	TRBV27	CASSLSPGSYEQYF	TGTGCCAGCAGTTTATCGCCAGGGTCTTACGAGCAGTACTTC
TRBJ1-1	NA	NA	TRBV7-9	CASSLGSTEAFF	TGTGCCAGCAGCTTAGGGTCCACTGAAGCTTTCTTT
TRBJ2-1	NA	NA	TRBV5-1	CASSLEREPYNEQFF	TGCGCCAGCAGCTTGGAACGGGAGCCATACAATGAGCAGTTCTTC
TRBJ2-7	NA	TRBD2	TRBV27	CASSLSWLAGTHEQYF	TGTGCCAGCAGTTTATCGTGGCTAGCGGGAACGCACGAGCAGTACTTC
TRBJ2-7	NA	TRBD2	TRBV2	CASSGSSSGRTYEQYF	TGTGCCAGCAGTGGCTCCTCTAGCGGGCGAACCTACGAGCAGTACTTC
TRBJ2-3	NA	NA	TRBV4-3	CASSQQRRDTQYF	TGCGCCAGCAGCCAACAGCGGCGCGATACGCAGTATTTT
TRBJ2-2	NA	TRBD2	TRBV15	CATSRYLGRLAGAGGELFF	TGTGCCACCAGCAGATATCTTGGGCGTCTAGCGGGAGCGGGCGGGGAGCTGTTTTTT
TRBJ2-7	NA	NA	TRBV7-8	CASSLSKSYEQYF	TGTGCCAGCAGCTTGTCAAAAAGCTACGAGCAGTACTTC
TRBJ2-1	NA	TRBD2	TRBV2	CASSSNLAGEIHEQFF	TGTGCCAGCAGTTCAAACCTAGCGGGAGAGATCCATGAGCAGTTCTTC
TRBJ1-1	NA	NA	TRBV11-3	CASSLMSAAFF	TGTGCCAGCAGCTTGATGAGCGCAGCTTTCTTT
TRBJ2-7	NA	NA	TRBV4-1	CASSPNESPRFYEQYF	TGCGCCAGCAGCCCCAACGAATCCCCACGATTCTACGAGCAGTACTTC
TRBJ2-5	NA	NA	TRBV7-2	CASSHRQNQETQYF	TGTGCCAGCAGCCATCGACAAAACCAAGAGACCCAGTACTTC
TRBJ2-7	NA	TRBD2	TRBV5-6	CASSHTSGRSYEQYF	TGTGCCAGCAGTCATACTAGCGGGAGATCCTACGAGCAGTACTTC
TRBJ2-2	NA	NA	TRBV6-6	CASSYGWPGELFF	TGTGCCAGCAGTTACGGGTGGCCCGGGGAGCTGTTTTTT
TRBJ2-1	few	NA	TRBV7-2	CASSLAPNNEQFF	TGTGCCAGCAGCTTAGCGCCGAACAATGAGCAGTTCTTC
TRBJ2-7	NA	NA	TRBV14	CASSQDQGRGQAGVFNEQYF	TGTGCCAGCAGCCAAGATCAGGGCAGGGGGCAGGCGGGAGTCTTCAACGAGCAGTACTTC
TRBJ2-1	NA	NA	TRBV19	CASRVGGNPSYNEQFF	TGTGCCAGTAGGGTTGGGGGGAATCCCTCCTACAATGAGCAGTTCTTC
TRBJ1-2	NA	NA	TRBV6-5	CASRKMGNYGYTF	TGTGCCTCCCGAAAGATGGGGAACTATGGCTACACCTTC
TRBJ1-2	once	TRBD1	TRBV15	CATSASNNPGQAYYGYTF	TGTGCCACCAGTGCTTCCAACAATCCGGGACAGGCCTACTATGGCTACACCTTC
TRBJ1-5	NA	TRBD1	TRBV5-4	CASSLGTVGLQHF	TGTGCCAGCAGCCTGGGGACAGTAGGACTCCAGCATTTT
TRBJ2-7	NA	NA	TRBV4-2	CASSPGRTYEQYF	TGTGCCAGCAGCCCAGGACGAACCTACGAGCAGTACTTC
TRBJ1-2	NA	TRBD1	TRBV19	CASSPTGAYGYTF	TGTGCCAGTAGCCCGACAGGGGCCTATGGCTACACCTTC
TRBJ1-5	NA	TRBD1	TRBV19	CASSMGVRDSARSPQHF	TGTGCCAGTAGTATGGGAGTCCGGGACAGCGCACGATCGCCCCAGCATTTT
TRBJ1-4	few	NA	TRBV11-2	CASSLGTGEKLFF	TGTGCCAGCAGCTTAGGTACGGGTGAAAAACTGTTTTTT